The 20 T cell receptor beta chains presented below share a single source sample, sequenced in a study of blood T cells in healthy people across ages. For the second PCR, which ran for about 6 to 11 cycles, a sample-barcoded 5' primer and a J-beta primer mix were used. TCRdb independently ran MiXCR on the 5' RACE reads; one entry per CDR3 protein. Here the sample spans about 1.7 million distinct CDR3 sequences, over 25% being singletons. Sequenced material: blood. These receptors were collected from a young woman in good health.

Here the CDR3 reads CASSQIDPSGELFF. CDR3 DNA: TGTGCCAGCAGCCAGATAGACCCGTCCGGGGAGCTGTTTTTT. The V gene is TRBV7-3, the J gene TRBJ2-2; the D is unclear. V lost 5 bases and J 6 bases, leaving 13 bases between the germline ends. The CDR3 consists of 14 residues. CDR1 is SGHTA, CDR2 FQGTGA, per germline.

CDR3 residues: CASSLDPRDDGYTF. DNA for the CDR3: TGCGCCAGCAGCTTGGATCCCAGGGACGATGGCTACACCTTC. V usage is TRBV5-1 and J usage is TRBJ1-2; perhaps TRBD1 as D (5 bases). V lost 0 bases and J lost 6, with 12 bases in between. The CDR3 length is 14 residues. CDR1 is SGHRS, CDR2 YFSETQ, per germline.

The V gene is TRBV12-3 or TRBV12-4, the J gene TRBJ1-6; D not resolved. V dropped 1 base and J dropped 6 bases, with 10 bases sitting between them. The CDR3 has 15 residues. CDR3 in DNA: TGTGCCAGCAGTTTAGAGAGGGCCCCTAATTCACCCCTCCACTTT. This encodes CASSLERAPNSPLHF.

A few counts support this clonotype. CDR3 residues: CASSPSGSIAYTGELFF. The DNA for the CDR3 is TGTGCCAGCAGCCCGAGCGGGAGTATCGCGTACACCGGGGAGCTGTTTTTT. The V and J genes are TRBV6-1 and TRBJ2-2; 8 nucleotides match TRBD2. V lost 6 bases and J lost 3; bases outside the gene matches: 12. Germline V gene lookup returns CDR1 MNHNS and CDR2 SASEGT. This CDR3 is built from 17 residues.

In this sample, this clonotype turned up a few times. The chain recombines TRBV18 with TRBJ2-1, with D possibly matching TRBD2 (5 bases). This CDR3 is 14 amino acids long. Between the trimmed V and J ends, which lost 5 bases and 6 bases, there was a span of 14 bases. Germline assignment: CDR1 KGHSH and CDR2 LQKENI. The DNA for the CDR3 is TGTGCCAGCTCAGCGTACCCGGGGAGCAATGAGCAGTTCTTC. As protein: CASSAYPGSNEQFF.

The chain couples TRBV7-2 to TRBJ2-7; 7 bases agree with TRBD1. V was pared by 5 bases and J by 2 bases, with 9 bases of the junction left unmatched. Per the germline V gene, CDR1 is SGHTA and CDR2 is FQGNSA. This CDR3 contains 15 residues. CDR3 sequence reads: CASSRGQAPAYEQYF. CDR3 nucleotide sequence: TGTGCCAGCAGCCGAGGACAGGCTCCCGCCTACGAGCAGTACTTC. Variable domain in full (rest from reference TRBV7-2 and TRBJ2-7): GAGVSQSPSNKVTEKGKDVELRCDPISGHTALYWYRQSLGQGLEFLIYFQGNSAPDKSGLPSDRFSAERTGGSVSTLTIQRTQQEDSAVYLCASSRGQAPAYEQYFGPGTRLTVT.

The chain combines TRBV24-1 with TRBJ2-6; perhaps TRBD2 as D (6 bases). Trimming removed 4 bases from V and 2 bases from J, with 8 bases in between. CDR1 and CDR2 from the germline V gene are KGHDR and SFDVKD. CDR3 length: 15 amino acids. CDR3: CATSEGGTGANVLTF. Here the CDR3 DNA reads TGTGCCACCAGTGAGGGGGGAACTGGGGCCAACGTCCTGACTTTC.

The chain employs TRBV5-6 and TRBJ2-1; TRBD1 matches 9 bases. The V and J ends lost 0 bases and 1 base, in that order; junction bases with no gene match: 5. The CDR3 loop spans 17 amino acids. CDR1 and CDR2 from the germline V gene are SGHDT and YYEEEE. DNA of the CDR3: TGTGCCAGCAGCTTGGGGCCCGGGACAGGGTCCTACAATGAGCAGTTCTTC. It encodes CASSLGPGTGSYNEQFF. Together with reference TRBV5-6 and TRBJ2-1, the CDR3 gives the full variable domain: DAGVTQSPTHLIKTRGQQVTLRCSPKSGHDTVSWYQQALGQGPQFIFQYYEEEERQRGNFPDRFSGHQFPNYSSELNVNALLLGDSALYLCASSLGPGTGSYNEQFFGPGTRLTVL.

In regard to this clonotype: A much larger clone is a single base away; this may be a read error. The V and J genes are TRBV7-2 and TRBJ2-3; tentatively, D is TRBD1 or TRBD2 (5 bases each). CDR3 length: 14 amino acids. CDR1 is SGHTA and CDR2 is FQGNSA in the germline V gene. Trimming took 5 bases from V and 8 from J, leaving 17 bases between them. This CDR3 reads CASSHGTRGGTQYF. CDR3 DNA: TGTGCCAGCAGCCACGGGACCCGAGGTGGTACGCAGTATTTT.

With respect to this clonotype: The junction differs from germline at one of its ends, possibly a read error. The chain employs TRBV7-2 and TRBJ2-1, with 10 nucleotides matching TRBD2. The CDR3 is made up of 19 amino acids. The germline V gene encodes CDR1 SGHTA and CDR2 FQGNSA. The CDR3 is CAGSLVGLAGAPGYNEQFF. CDR3 bases: TGTGCCGGCAGCTTAGTTGGGCTAGCGGGGGCCCCGGGCTACAATGAGCAGTTCTTC.

The sample holds a few counts of this clonotype. The chain uses TRBV6-1 and TRBJ1-5; 8 nucleotides align to TRBD1. This CDR3 region has 16 residues. The germline gives CDR1 MNHNS, CDR2 SASEGT. V was clipped by 4 bases and J by 7 bases; unmatched bases: 12. The CDR3 protein is CASSAHDRGDRQPQHF. Here the CDR3 DNA reads TGTGCCAGCAGTGCCCACGACAGGGGCGATCGGCAGCCCCAGCATTTT.

This clonotype is a singleton in its sample. This sequence may be a read error, since a much larger clone differs from it by one base. The V and J genes are TRBV30 and TRBJ2-1; D unclear. The CDR3 loop spans 15 amino acids. Germline CDR1 is GTSNPN and CDR2 is SVGIG (reference sequence). The CDR3 loop reads CAWSVPRYHDNGQFF. The CDR3 bases are TGTGCCTGGAGTGTACCCAGGTACCATGACAATGGGCAGTTCTTC.

In this sample, this clonotype turned up many times. This rearrangement joins TRBV7-2 to TRBJ2-1, with D perhaps matching TRBD2 (6 bases). This CDR3 is 15 amino acids long. V shed 10 bases and J shed 7 bases, with 23 bases lying between them. Germline CDR1 SGHTA, CDR2 FQGNSA. The CDR3 loop is CATLTLSGLQNEQFF. CDR3 sequence (DNA): TGTGCCACCCTGACCTTGTCGGGACTCCAAAATGAGCAGTTCTTC.

This clonotype came up many times. The chain couples TRBV30 to TRBJ2-7, with D possibly TRBD1 on 5 matching bases. Germline V gives CDR1 GTSNPN, CDR2 SVGIG (reference sequence). This CDR3 comprises 12 residues. V dropped 5 bases and J dropped 2 bases, with 10 bases sitting between them. The DNA of the CDR3 is TGTGCCTGGGCGTTGACAGCCTACGAGCAGTACTTC. It encodes CAWALTAYEQYF. Together with reference TRBV30 and TRBJ2-7, the CDR3 gives the full variable domain: SQTIHQWPATLVQPVGSPLSLECTVEGTSNPNLYWYRQAAGRGLQLLFYSVGIGQISSEVPQNLSASRPQDRQFILSSKKLLLSDSGFYLCAWALTAYEQYFGPGTRLTVT.

This CDR3 reads CASSLGDRGGNTEAFF. The CDR3 DNA reads as TGCGCCAGCAGCTTGGGAGACAGGGGAGGAAACACTGAAGCTTTCTTT. The genes are TRBV5-1 and TRBJ1-1, with 8 nucleotides matching TRBD1. Germline loops: CDR1 SGHRS, CDR2 YFSETQ. Losses at the gene ends were 0 bases for V and 2 bases for J; bases not matched to a gene: 6. CDR3 length equals 16 residues.

J is TRBJ2-7 and V is TRBV29-1; 8 bases line up with TRBD1. The germline V gene encodes CDR1 SQVTM and CDR2 ANQGSEA. V was clipped by 1 base and J by 7 bases; unmatched bases: 15. This CDR3 is 16 amino acids long. CDR3 in amino acids: CSVEGSGGGYYNEQYF. The CDR3 DNA reads as TGCAGCGTTGAAGGGTCAGGGGGCGGTTACTACAATGAGCAGTACTTC.

This clonotype was counted a few times. The chain has TRBV4-1 and TRBJ2-7, with D possibly TRBD1 on 6 matching bases. CDR1 is MGHRA, CDR2 YSYEKL, per germline. Trimming stripped 4 bases from V and 6 bases from J, with 22 bases between. The CDR3 totals 16 residues. Written as DNA, the CDR3 is TGCGCCAGCAGCCCGACTGTCCGGGCAGGGGCCTTCGAGCAGTACTTC. It is translated as CASSPTVRAGAFEQYF.

This clonotype was detected a few times. V and J are TRBV29-1 and TRBJ1-2; 10 nucleotides agree with TRBD1. V was clipped by 5 bases and J by 3 bases; unmatched bases: 12. This CDR3 has 16 amino acids. Germline lookup yields CDR1 SQVTM and CDR2 ANQGSEA. The CDR3 region is CSVLTTGTGADYGYTF. In nucleotides, the CDR3 is TGCAGCGTTCTAACAACTGGGACAGGGGCCGACTATGGCTACACCTTC.

Concerning this clonotype: A read error may account for a junction end that differs from germline. For the CDR3, the DNA is TGTGCCGGCTCACCACCGAAGACAGGGACCTCTGGGGCCAACGTCCTGACTTTC. It codes for CAGSPPKTGTSGANVLTF. This chain uses TRBV18 with TRBJ2-6, with 7 bases matching TRBD1. Germline-derived CDR1 and CDR2 are KGHSH and LQKENI. The CDR3 loop spans 18 amino acids.

This clonotype was counted between two and nine times. The junction shows a germline mismatch at one end, possibly a read error. The chain employs TRBV7-2 and TRBJ2-5, with 10 bases that match TRBD2. The CDR3 is 17 amino acids. Germline-derived CDR1 and CDR2 are SGHTA and FQGNSA. CDR3 amino acids: CASSSQVVAGGQEAQYF. The CDR3 DNA reads TGTGCCAGCAGCTCCCAGGTAGTAGCGGGAGGACAAGAGGCCCAGTACTTC.